This T cell receptor (beta chain) was obtained from a study of T cells after yellow fever vaccination. Study results and limitations: Abundant clonotypes from the bulk population could contaminate FACS-sorted repertoires. It was the secondary response that reached its peak faster, day 5 versus 15, but it was weaker.

This clonotype was seen many times. Antigen specificity is unknown. The CDR3 contains 13 residues. Germline loops: CDR1 GTSNPN, CDR2 SVGIG (reference sequence). V was trimmed by 5 bases and J by 7 bases, leaving 15 bases between them. In making TCR cDNA, 5'RACE template switching added a universal primer site and UMIs to it. TCRdb processed the 5' RACE reads anew with MiXCR; each CDR3 protein has one entry. This sample has 110,000 or so distinct CDR3 sequences, with 7.2% found just once. The sequence was obtained from a young man who received the YFV17D yellow fever vaccine. Sample: CD4+ T cells sorted from PBMCs, taken around 45 days after the first yellow fever vaccination. The chain uses TRBV30 and TRBJ2-1; D possibly corresponds to TRBD2 (7 bases). The CDR3 nucleotides are TGTGCCTGGCGGTGGGGGGGCCGAAATGAGCAGTTCTTC. Translated: CAWRWGGRNEQFF.